The rows below give T cell receptor beta chains drawn from one sample of a study of shared clonotypes between healthy human individuals. Method: immunoSEQ multiplex PCR; TCRdb's copy keeps in-frame clones and lacks some. The table lists about half a million clones, more than 75% of them singletons. The source material was PBMCs. The origin of the receptors is a woman aged 40-49 years in good health. Some clones in this sample may be carry-over from other donors' samples. CDR3s include the opening cysteine and the closing phenylalanine or tryptophan. D genes are given only for firm matches. Where a row states a size, it is once, few, many or the class of an expanded clone; other rows omit it.

j_call: TRBJ2-6; d_call: .; clone_size: once; v_call: TRBV7-6; cdr3_aa: CASIPKSSGANVLTF; cdr3_nt: TGTGCCAGCATCCCGAAGAGCTCTGGGGCCAACGTCCTGACTTTC
j_call: TRBJ2-5; d_call: TRBD2; clone_size: .; v_call: TRBV9; cdr3_aa: CASSPGLAYETQYF; cdr3_nt: TGTGCCAGCAGCCCAGGACTAGCGTACGAGACCCAGTACTTC
j_call: TRBJ1-6; d_call: TRBD1; clone_size: .; v_call: TRBV7-4; cdr3_aa: CASSLWTGDSPLHF; cdr3_nt: TGTGCCAGCAGCTTATGGACAGGGGATTCACCCCTCCACTTT
j_call: TRBJ2-7; d_call: TRBD2; clone_size: .; v_call: TRBV4-1; cdr3_aa: CASSPRSGLAGGQVYEQYF; cdr3_nt: TGCGCCAGCAGCCCGAGGTCGGGACTAGCGGGAGGGCAGGTCTACGAGCAGTACTTC
j_call: TRBJ2-7; d_call: .; clone_size: .; v_call: TRBV7-9; cdr3_aa: CASSLPDIYEQYF; cdr3_nt: TGTGCCAGCAGTTTACCCGACATCTACGAGCAGTACTTC
j_call: TRBJ1-5; d_call: .; clone_size: .; v_call: TRBV2; cdr3_aa: CASSRGGERNQPQHF; cdr3_nt: TGTGCCAGCAGCCGAGGGGGGGAGAGGAATCAGCCCCAGCATTTT
j_call: TRBJ2-7; d_call: TRBD2; clone_size: .; v_call: TRBV4-1; cdr3_aa: CASSQASGGHYEQYF; cdr3_nt: TGCGCCAGCAGCCAAGCTAGCGGGGGACACTACGAGCAGTACTTC
j_call: TRBJ1-1; d_call: .; clone_size: .; v_call: TRBV2; cdr3_aa: CASSLTGLTEAFF; cdr3_nt: TGTGCCAGCAGTCTAACCGGGCTGACTGAAGCTTTCTTT
j_call: TRBJ1-2; d_call: .; clone_size: many; v_call: TRBV13; cdr3_aa: CASSAGTPSYGYTF; cdr3_nt: TGTGCCAGCAGCGCCGGGACACCTTCCTATGGCTACACCTTC
j_call: TRBJ2-5; d_call: TRBD2; clone_size: .; v_call: TRBV28; cdr3_aa: CASSLSSGGVETQYF; cdr3_nt: TGTGCCAGCAGTTTATCTTCGGGGGGAGTGGAGACCCAGTACTTC
j_call: TRBJ2-5; d_call: .; clone_size: .; v_call: TRBV11-2; cdr3_aa: CASSSLTWAQYF; cdr3_nt: TGTGCCAGCAGCTCTCTGACCTGGGCCCAGTACTTC
j_call: TRBJ1-5; d_call: TRBD1; clone_size: once; v_call: TRBV2; cdr3_aa: CASTESTGENQPQHF; cdr3_nt: TGTGCCAGCACGGAATCGACAGGGGAAAATCAGCCCCAGCATTTT
j_call: TRBJ1-5; d_call: .; clone_size: .; v_call: TRBV7-2; cdr3_aa: CASSLGGDQPQHF; cdr3_nt: TGTGCCAGCAGCTTAGGGGGGGATCAGCCCCAGCATTTT
j_call: TRBJ2-1; d_call: TRBD2; clone_size: .; v_call: TRBV5-4; cdr3_aa: CASSLARASGRSNEQFF; cdr3_nt: TGTGCCAGCAGCTTGGCCCGGGCTAGCGGGAGGTCCAATGAGCAGTTCTTC
j_call: TRBJ2-3; d_call: .; clone_size: many; v_call: TRBV5-1; cdr3_aa: CASSLVAVTDTQYF; cdr3_nt: TGCGCCAGCAGCTTGGTGGCAGTCACAGATACGCAGTATTTT
j_call: TRBJ2-3; d_call: TRBD2; clone_size: once; v_call: TRBV7-2; cdr3_aa: CASSLLRGGTDTQYF; cdr3_nt: TGTGCCAGCAGCTTACTGCGGGGGGGCACAGATACGCAGTATTTT
j_call: TRBJ1-3; d_call: .; clone_size: few; v_call: TRBV5-4; cdr3_aa: CASSLDRSTIYF; cdr3_nt: TGTGCCAGCAGCTTGGACAGGAGCACCATATATTTT
j_call: TRBJ2-2; d_call: .; clone_size: .; v_call: TRBV18; cdr3_aa: CASSPPLGGSTGELFF; cdr3_nt: TGTGCCAGCTCACCACCGTTAGGCGGTAGTACCGGGGAGCTGTTTTTT
j_call: TRBJ2-7; d_call: TRBD1; clone_size: .; v_call: TRBV30; cdr3_aa: CAFDRVSNTYEQYF; cdr3_nt: TGTGCCTTTGACAGGGTTTCGAATACTTACGAGCAGTACTTC
j_call: TRBJ2-2; d_call: TRBD2; clone_size: once; v_call: TRBV7-2; cdr3_aa: CASSRLAGTGELFF; cdr3_nt: TGTGCCAGCAGCCGACTAGCGGGAACCGGGGAGCTGTTTTTT
j_call: TRBJ1-5; d_call: TRBD1; clone_size: .; v_call: TRBV28; cdr3_aa: CASSLRDRGYQPQHF; cdr3_nt: TGTGCCAGCAGTTTACGGGACAGGGGATATCAGCCCCAGCATTTT
j_call: TRBJ2-7; d_call: TRBD1; clone_size: .; v_call: TRBV4-1; cdr3_aa: CASSRVGQGRYEQYF; cdr3_nt: TGCGCCAGCAGCCGCGTGGGACAGGGAAGGTACGAGCAGTACTTC
j_call: TRBJ1-5; d_call: .; clone_size: many; v_call: TRBV19; cdr3_aa: CASSSNRANQPQHF; cdr3_nt: TGTGCCAGTAGCTCTAACAGGGCCAATCAGCCCCAGCATTTT
j_call: TRBJ2-7; d_call: TRBD2; clone_size: few; v_call: TRBV5-6; cdr3_aa: CASSAGLGYEQYF; cdr3_nt: TGTGCCAGCAGCGCTGGACTAGGATACGAGCAGTACTTC
j_call: TRBJ1-1; d_call: TRBD1; clone_size: .; v_call: TRBV9; cdr3_aa: CASSVGGQVNTEAFF; cdr3_nt: TGTGCCAGCAGCGTAGGAGGACAGGTGAACACTGAAGCTTTCTTT
j_call: TRBJ1-2; d_call: TRBD1; clone_size: .; v_call: TRBV6-1; cdr3_aa: CASSEIWGQADGYTF; cdr3_nt: TGTGCCAGCAGTGAAATTTGGGGACAGGCGGATGGCTACACCTTC
j_call: TRBJ1-2; d_call: TRBD1; clone_size: .; v_call: TRBV28; cdr3_aa: CASSSSGTGKGYTF; cdr3_nt: TGTGCCAGCTCGTCTTCAGGGACAGGGAAAGGCTACACCTTC
j_call: TRBJ2-1; d_call: .; clone_size: once; v_call: TRBV25-1; cdr3_aa: CASSARFDTYNEQFF; cdr3_nt: TGTGCCAGCAGTGCGAGATTCGACACCTACAATGAGCAGTTCTTC
j_call: TRBJ2-5; d_call: TRBD2; clone_size: .; v_call: TRBV7-8; cdr3_aa: CASSPSGLAGAAGLETQYF; cdr3_nt: TGTGCCAGCAGCCCTTCGGGACTAGCGGGAGCGGCTGGGTTAGAGACCCAGTACTTC
j_call: TRBJ1-1; d_call: TRBD1; clone_size: .; v_call: TRBV19; cdr3_aa: CASSTGTGLMNTEAFF; cdr3_nt: TGTGCCAGTAGTACAGGGACAGGGCTAATGAACACTGAAGCTTTCTTT
j_call: TRBJ2-7; d_call: TRBD2; clone_size: .; v_call: TRBV11-1; cdr3_aa: CASSLAGGPTRYEQYF; cdr3_nt: TGTGCCAGCAGCTTAGCGGGAGGGCCCACTAGATACGAGCAGTACTTC
j_call: TRBJ2-5; d_call: TRBD1; clone_size: .; v_call: TRBV5-1; cdr3_aa: CASSRQTGEETQYF; cdr3_nt: TGCGCCAGCAGCAGACAGACAGGGGAAGAGACCCAGTACTTC
j_call: TRBJ2-6; d_call: TRBD2; clone_size: few; v_call: TRBV9; cdr3_aa: CASSPPGLAGVGANVLTF; cdr3_nt: TGTGCCAGCAGCCCCCCGGGACTAGCGGGAGTTGGGGCCAACGTCCTGACTTTC
j_call: TRBJ1-2; d_call: .; clone_size: once; v_call: TRBV19; cdr3_aa: CASSMGPEGGYTF; cdr3_nt: TGTGCCAGTAGTATGGGTCCGGAGGGTGGCTACACCTTC
j_call: TRBJ2-1; d_call: .; clone_size: .; v_call: TRBV9; cdr3_aa: CASSVSEGYYNEQFF; cdr3_nt: TGTGCCAGCAGCGTATCCGAGGGCTATTACAATGAGCAGTTCTTC
j_call: TRBJ1-2; d_call: TRBD1; clone_size: .; v_call: TRBV28; cdr3_aa: CASRPQGQGYGYTF; cdr3_nt: TGTGCCAGCCGTCCCCAGGGACAGGGATACGGCTACACCTTC
j_call: TRBJ2-5; d_call: .; clone_size: .; v_call: TRBV7-9; cdr3_aa: CASSFPEGGQETQYF; cdr3_nt: TGTGCCAGCAGCTTCCCGGAAGGAGGGCAAGAGACCCAGTACTTC
j_call: TRBJ2-3; d_call: TRBD2; clone_size: .; v_call: TRBV6-6; cdr3_aa: CASGTSGRRDTQYF; cdr3_nt: TGTGCCAGCGGGACTAGCGGACGACGGGATACGCAGTATTTT
j_call: TRBJ2-1; d_call: .; clone_size: .; v_call: TRBV30; cdr3_aa: CASERVSSYNEQFF; cdr3_nt: TGTGCCTCGGAACGGGTGAGCTCCTACAATGAGCAGTTCTTC
j_call: TRBJ2-7; d_call: TRBD1; clone_size: .; v_call: TRBV28; cdr3_aa: CASSQPGQLHSVSYEQYF; cdr3_nt: TGTGCCAGCAGCCAACCGGGACAGTTACATTCGGTCTCCTACGAGCAGTACTTC
j_call: TRBJ2-3; d_call: .; clone_size: once; v_call: TRBV9; cdr3_aa: CASSPRGVRAGDTQYF; cdr3_nt: TGTGCCAGCAGCCCACGAGGGGTGAGGGCAGGAGATACGCAGTATTTT
j_call: TRBJ2-7; d_call: TRBD1; clone_size: .; v_call: TRBV5-1; cdr3_aa: CASSLDRGYEQYF; cdr3_nt: TGCGCCAGCAGCTTGGACAGGGGCTACGAGCAGTACTTC
j_call: TRBJ2-2; d_call: .; clone_size: .; v_call: TRBV7-8; cdr3_aa: CASSTQDTGELFF; cdr3_nt: TGTGCCAGCAGCACACAGGACACCGGGGAGCTGTTTTTT
j_call: TRBJ2-7; d_call: .; clone_size: few; v_call: TRBV30; cdr3_aa: CACWGVYNEQYF; cdr3_nt: TGTGCCTGCTGGGGGGTATACAACGAGCAGTACTTC
j_call: TRBJ1-2; d_call: .; clone_size: .; v_call: TRBV5-1; cdr3_aa: CASSWEAANYGYTF; cdr3_nt: TGCGCCAGCAGCTGGGAAGCAGCTAACTATGGCTACACCTTC
j_call: TRBJ2-1; d_call: TRBD1; clone_size: few; v_call: TRBV28; cdr3_aa: CASTRDSSYNEQFF; cdr3_nt: TGTGCCAGCACCCGGGACAGCTCCTACAATGAGCAGTTCTTC
j_call: TRBJ2-1; d_call: TRBD1; clone_size: .; v_call: TRBV30; cdr3_aa: CAWSPTGAYNEQFF; cdr3_nt: TGTGCCTGGAGTCCCACAGGGGCGTACAATGAGCAGTTCTTC
j_call: TRBJ1-2; d_call: .; clone_size: .; v_call: TRBV2; cdr3_aa: CAIVKSGAWDGYTF; cdr3_nt: TGTGCCATTGTAAAGTCGGGGGCCTGGGATGGCTACACCTTC
j_call: TRBJ2-3; d_call: TRBD2; clone_size: .; v_call: TRBV29-1; cdr3_aa: CSVGGLAGGPGDTQYF; cdr3_nt: TGCAGCGTTGGGGGACTAGCGGGAGGGCCAGGAGATACGCAGTATTTT
j_call: TRBJ1-6; d_call: .; clone_size: .; v_call: TRBV7-9; cdr3_aa: CASSPGDTSYNSPLHF; cdr3_nt: TGTGCCAGCAGCCCCGGGGACACCTCCTATAATTCACCCCTCCACTTT
j_call: TRBJ1-4; d_call: TRBD1; clone_size: once; v_call: TRBV7-9; cdr3_aa: CASSLPTGQGKETNEKLFF; cdr3_nt: TGTGCCAGCAGCTTACCAACCGGACAGGGGAAGGAAACTAATGAAAAACTGTTTTTT
j_call: TRBJ1-5; d_call: .; clone_size: .; v_call: TRBV5-8; cdr3_aa: CASSPPGQPQHF; cdr3_nt: TGTGCCAGCAGCCCCCCAGGCCAGCCCCAGCATTTT
j_call: TRBJ2-1; d_call: .; clone_size: .; v_call: TRBV5-1; cdr3_aa: CASSLDGYYNEQFF; cdr3_nt: TGCGCCAGCAGCCTGGATGGGTACTACAATGAGCAGTTCTTC
j_call: TRBJ1-1; d_call: .; clone_size: .; v_call: TRBV5-4; cdr3_aa: CASSLDDPRVNTEAFF; cdr3_nt: TGTGCCAGCAGCTTGGACGACCCGCGGGTGAACACTGAAGCTTTCTTT
j_call: TRBJ2-7; d_call: TRBD2; clone_size: .; v_call: TRBV7-2; cdr3_aa: CASSLAGTSGSFEQYF; cdr3_nt: TGTGCCAGCAGCTTAGCGGGGACTAGCGGGAGTTTCGAGCAGTACTTC